Detailed here is one T cell receptor (beta chain). This sample is drawn from a study of blood T cell repertoires in COVID-19. Study background: From the United States, Italy and Spain came samples of acute and convalescent COVID-19.

The table came from immunoSEQ multiplex PCR; TCRdb's copy has only in-frame clones and leaves some out. This sample has about 200,000 clones; approximately 90% occur once, and the top ten carry about 10%. This CDR3 contains 14 residues. Trimming took off 3 bases at V and 8 bases at J, with 12 bases between the two ends. Germline loops: CDR1 SGHNT, CDR2 YYREEE (reference sequence). The rearrangement links TRBV5-4 to TRBJ1-6; maybe TRBD1 (6 bases). This TCR came from a woman between 45 and 60 years old with COVID-19, enrolled during active disease. Sequencing was done on a sample of peripheral blood. The chain's CDR3 is CASSSGERDSPLHF. The CDR3 bases are TGTGCCAGCAGCTCAGGGGAAAGGGATTCACCCCTCCACTTT.